This section outlines one T cell receptor (beta chain) sequence together with its context. Its cognate antigen has yet to be identified. No base quality information exists; no much larger clone differs at one position. This specimen belongs to a study of CD8+ T cells in alopecia areata (dated by TCRdb to the late 2010s). Turning to the overall study: The treated patients took part in an open-label pilot trial in which moderate-to-severe alopecia areata was treated with oral tofacitinib at 5 to 10 mg twice daily. Biopsies were taken from tofacitinib-treated patients at baseline and again at 4 and 24 weeks into treatment, and several of those patients also had a later scalp biopsy. Scalp clonality was compared across normal scalp (n=4), patchy alopecia areata scalp (n=8), and alopecia totalis/universalis scalp (n=8). Amplification of TCRbeta CDR3 regions was done by immunoSEQ multiplex PCR using 35 Vbeta forward primers and 13 Jbeta reverse primers. Tofacitinib was given for 6 to 18 months, followed by 6 months of follow-up off drug to assess delayed response and recurrence. In treated patients, disease severity was measured using the SALT score, which gives the percentage of scalp surface area affected. The study used high-throughput TCRbeta sequencing to examine T cell clonal expansion in alopecia areata, in both the C3H/HeJ mouse model and human patients. RNA came from the PAXgene miRNA kit for fixed scalp, the miRNeasy kit for PBMCs, and the RNeasy kit for mouse skin. In humans, TCRbeta sequencing was performed on scalp tissue and on sorted CD4+ and CD8+ peripheral blood T cells from healthy controls and from patients with patchy or totalis/universalis alopecia areata. Points the paper makes about the study in general: Unlike mouse skin, which is dominated by gammadelta T cells, normal human skin has resident alphabeta T cells that are also sequenced, and this complicates analysis of the scalp TCR repertoire. Lesional scalp, especially in alopecia totalis/universalis, showed higher clonality and more expanded CD8+ clones than normal scalp, suggesting antigenic drive. Because the treated cohort was small and had just a single nonresponder, larger studies are needed to establish links between baseline CD8+ expansion and response. Tofacitinib significantly lowered scalp clonality and the number of expanded CD8+ clones among the top 100 scalp clones. During tofacitinib treatment, many expanded lesional clones stuck around in both scalp and blood, and this persistence may partly explain why relapse happens after treatment is stopped. Compared with mice, TCR sequences shared between patients were less clear, possibly partly because of HLA diversity across the patient population.

As encoded in the germline V gene, CDR1 is SGHTA while CDR2 is FQGNSA. The CDR3 goes from the cysteine to the phenylalanine over 14 residues. The sequence is cut down to CDR3 DNA, 42 bases in frame from base 1. V and J lose 1 base and 0 bases, and a span of 6 bases separates them. Library construction relied on the immunoSEQ multiplex PCR assay. RNA was extracted from all samples and reverse transcribed into cDNA, which served as template for TCR sequencing. First-strand cDNA was synthesized with SuperScript III using a 2:1 mix of oligo-dT and random hexamers. Amplification bias was assessed with a synthetic immune receptor repertoire, and residual bias was removed computationally. The paper's processing steps were these. After raw reads were preprocessed to remove errors, the CDR3 was defined following IMGT conventions as running from the conserved cysteine to phenylalanine. To get clonality, Shannon entropy was normalized by log2 of the number of productive unique TCRs and the result was subtracted from 1. Whether each scalp clone was CD4 or CD8 was inferred by checking scalp TCRbeta sequences against the CD4 and CD8 repertoires from sorted blood. This immuneACCESS table, as held by TCRdb, lists in-frame sequences with V and J called but not all clones. Of the missing ones, under half trace to an unresolved V gene in checked studies; the others have no known cause. V and J calls and clone size are copied from that table; D and trimming were computed from the DNA. Recorded for this sample are about 140,000 clones; roughly 82% of them occurred a single time. Clones ranked in the top ten supply roughly 25% of the sample.

The sample's time point label is to be understood as: around 4 weeks on oral tofacitinib. The treatment or condition label on this specimen signifies: oral pan-JAK inhibitor, 5-10 mg twice daily. Lesional scalp punch biopsies and peripheral blood were obtained from alopecia areata patients. PBMCs were isolated by density centrifugation and stained for CD3, CD4 and CD8, after which CD4+ and CD8+ T cells were sorted on a FACSAria. This specimen consisted of CD8+ T cells sorted from blood, obtained at week 4, from a patient treated with tofacitinib. This TCR derives from a human donor with alopecia areata. The chain uses TRBV7-2 and TRBJ2-5, with a tentative D gene TRBD1 over 5 matching bases. In nucleotides, the sequence is TGTGCCAGCAGCTTAGGGGGCTACCAAGAGACCCAGTACTTC. This encodes CASSLGGYQETQYF. The variable domain in full, with residues beyond the CDR3 obtained from the reference TRBV7-2 and TRBJ2-5 genes, is GAGVSQSPSNKVTEKGKDVELRCDPISGHTALYWYRQSLGQGLEFLIYFQGNSAPDKSGLPSDRFSAERTGGSVSTLTIQRTQQEDSAVYLCASSLGGYQETQYFGPGTRLLVL.